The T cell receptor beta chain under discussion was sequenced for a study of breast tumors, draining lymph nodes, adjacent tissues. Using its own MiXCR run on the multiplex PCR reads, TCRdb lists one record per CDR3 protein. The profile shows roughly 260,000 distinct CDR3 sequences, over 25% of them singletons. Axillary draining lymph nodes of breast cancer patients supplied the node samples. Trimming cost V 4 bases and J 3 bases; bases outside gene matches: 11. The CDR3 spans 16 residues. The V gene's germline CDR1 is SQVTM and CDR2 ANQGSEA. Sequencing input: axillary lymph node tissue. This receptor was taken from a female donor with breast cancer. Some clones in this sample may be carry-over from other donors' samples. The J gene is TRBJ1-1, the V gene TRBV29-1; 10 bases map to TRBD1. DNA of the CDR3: TGCAGCGTTGGGGGTGGGATCGGGACAGGGGACACTGAAGCTTTCTTT. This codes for CSVGGGIGTGDTEAFF. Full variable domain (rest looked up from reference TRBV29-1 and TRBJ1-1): SAVISQKPSRDICQRGTSLTIQCQVDSQVTMMFWYRQQPGQSLTLIATANQGSEATYESGFVIDKFPISRPNLTFSTLTVSNMSPEDSSIYLCSVGGGIGTGDTEAFFGQGTRLTVV.